Each of the 23 T cell receptor beta chains below was sequenced from the same sample in a study of untreated major depressive disorder. Method: immunoSEQ multiplex PCR; TCRdb's copy keeps in-frame clones and lacks some. The sample gives 20,000 or so clones, approximately 81% of which show up once; 0.82% is in the top ten. Sequenced material: CD4+ T cells from PBMCs. The receptors originated from a woman aged 25 to 39 in good health.

The J gene is TRBJ1-1, the V gene TRBV28; perhaps TRBD1 as D (5 bases). V was pared by 4 bases and J by 0 bases, with 12 bases between. Germline CDR1 reads MDHEN; CDR2 reads SYDVKM. This CDR3 region has 15 residues. As DNA, the CDR3 is TGTGCCAGCAGTTCCCACGGGACGGTGAACACTGAAGCTTTCTTT. Translated, it gives CASSSHGTVNTEAFF.

The chain recombines TRBV6-5 with TRBJ2-2; a possible D gene is TRBD2 (5 bases). Per germline, CDR1 MNHEY and CDR2 SVGAGI. The CDR3 contains 16 residues. Trimming pared 4 bases from V and 2 bases from J, leaving 14 bases between. This CDR3 reads CASSSRRVGNTGELFF. In DNA form, the CDR3 reads TGTGCCAGCAGTTCTAGGCGGGTAGGCAACACCGGGGAGCTGTTTTTT.

The chain has TRBV5-1 and TRBJ1-1; D uncertain. There are 17 residues in the CDR3. V was trimmed by 2 bases and J by 4 bases, leaving 21 bases between them. The germline V gene has CDR1 SGHRS and CDR2 YFSETQ. The CDR3, as DNA: TGCGCCAGCAGCTTAGGGCCTCCGACACAGAGGGTCACTGAAGCTTTCTTT. Protein product: CASSLGPPTQRVTEAFF.

This clone has a handful of counts. CDR3 region: CATRGGTGMGSGELFF. CDR3 coding DNA: TGTGCCACCAGGGGGGGGACAGGGATGGGGTCCGGGGAGCTGTTTTTT. V usage is TRBV27 and J usage is TRBJ2-2; TRBD1 matches 9 bases. The germline V gene encodes CDR1 MNHEY and CDR2 SMNVEV (reference sequence). Losses at the gene ends were 10 bases for V and 6 bases for J; bases not matched to a gene: 15. There are 16 residues in the CDR3.

V is TRBV30 and J is TRBJ1-4; a possible D gene is TRBD1 (5 bases). CDR1 is GTSNPN, CDR2 SVGIG, per germline (reference sequence). This CDR3 has 15 amino acids. V was cut by 0 bases and J by 3 bases, with 11 bases left in between. CDR3 residues: CAWSVRRQPNEKLFF. The DNA for the CDR3 is TGTGCCTGGAGTGTACGTAGACAGCCTAATGAAAAACTGTTTTTT.

The rearrangement links TRBV7-9 to TRBJ2-2; D might be TRBD1 (5 bases). CDR1 is SEHNR, CDR2 FQNEAQ, per germline (reference sequence). The germline V and J ends were trimmed by 3 bases and 3 bases, with 11 bases remaining between them. The CDR3 spans 15 residues. The CDR3 DNA reads TGTGCCAGCAGCTTGGTCTCAGGGTACACCGGGGAGCTGTTTTTT. Translation: CASSLVSGYTGELFF.

This chain connects TRBV7-2 to TRBJ1-5; no reliable D call. Germline loops: CDR1 SGHTA, CDR2 FQGNSA. The CDR3 has 13 residues. The V gene lost 2 bases and the J gene lost 6 bases, with 8 bases spanning the gap. CDR3: CASSLQVRQPQHF. The CDR3 DNA follows: TGTGCCAGCAGCTTACAGGTGCGTCAGCCCCAGCATTTT.

The chain links TRBV19 to TRBJ1-1, with D unclear. V was clipped by 6 bases and J by 7 bases, with 15 bases between them. In germline, CDR1 is LNHDA, CDR2 SQIVND (reference sequence). This CDR3 is 13 amino acids long. The CDR3 sequence is CASSLLRAGEAFF. The DNA of the CDR3 is TGTGCCAGTAGCCTACTGCGGGCGGGTGAAGCTTTCTTT.

This sequence joins TRBV18 and TRBJ2-2; D is possibly TRBD2 (5 bases). The CDR3 extends over 15 amino acids. Germline CDR1 reads KGHSH; CDR2 reads LQKENI. V dropped 3 bases and J dropped 3 bases, with 11 bases sitting between them. CDR3: CASSPGSRDTGELFF. The CDR3 DNA sequence: TGTGCCAGCTCACCGGGGTCGAGGGACACCGGGGAGCTGTTTTTT.

The CDR3: CASSLGQGSWNNEQFF. In DNA form, the CDR3 reads TGCGCCAGCAGCTTGGGACAGGGGTCTTGGAACAATGAGCAGTTCTTC. V is TRBV5-1 and J is TRBJ2-1; 8 nucleotides align to TRBD1. The J segment lost 5 bases and the V segment lost 0 bases, leaving 7 bases of the junction unmatched. The CDR3 spans 16 residues. Looked up from germline, CDR1 is SGHRS and CDR2 is YFSETQ. Together with reference TRBV5-1 and TRBJ2-1, the CDR3 gives the full variable domain: KAGVTQTPRYLIKTRGQQVTLSCSPISGHRSVSWYQQTPGQGLQFLFEYFSETQRNKGNFPGRFSGRQFSNSRSEMNVSTLELGDSALYLCASSLGQGSWNNEQFFGPGTRLTVL.

Only a few counts were recorded for this clone. This sequence joins TRBV15 and TRBJ1-2; D is ambiguous. The V gene lost 8 bases and the J gene lost 0 bases, with 16 bases spanning the gap. CDR1 is LNHNV, CDR2 YYDKDF, per germline (reference sequence). This CDR3 spans 15 amino acids. The CDR3 reads CATRGSLLANYGYTF. Here the CDR3 DNA reads TGTGCCACCCGAGGGAGCCTCCTAGCTAACTATGGCTACACCTTC.

V gene TRBV27 combines with J gene TRBJ2-3, with D possibly matching TRBD2 (6 bases). The CDR3 length is 14 residues. V lost 3 bases to trimming and J lost 7 bases, with 14 bases between them. Per the germline V gene, CDR1 is MNHEY and CDR2 is SMNVEV (reference sequence). Here the CDR3 reads CASSFGGTGNTQYF. In nucleotides, the CDR3 is TGTGCCAGCAGTTTCGGCGGGACGGGGAATACGCAGTATTTT.

The rearrangement uses TRBV5-6 and TRBJ2-2; 14 bases fit TRBD2. V was clipped by 5 bases and J by 6 bases; unmatched bases: 3. Germline lookup yields CDR1 SGHDT and CDR2 YYEEEE. CDR3 length: 15 amino acids. The CDR3 nucleotides read TGTGCCAGCAGACGACTAGCGGGAGGGGCCGGGGAGCTGTTTTTT. Its translation is CASRRLAGGAGELFF.

The sample holds a few counts of this clone. The V gene is TRBV7-2, the J gene TRBJ2-5; D remains unclear. Germline V gene data show CDR1 as SGHTA and CDR2 as FQGNSA. V was clipped by 2 bases and J by 1 base, with 8 bases between them. CDR3 length: 14 residues. For the CDR3, the DNA is TGTGCCAGCAGCTTAAGATCTAGCCAAGAGACCCAGTACTTC. It yields the protein CASSLRSSQETQYF.

This chain joins TRBV30 and TRBJ1-2; possible D gene TRBD1, 5 bases. The germline V and J ends were trimmed by 2 bases and 7 bases, with 11 bases remaining between them. This CDR3 region has 12 residues. The germline gives CDR1 GTSNPN, CDR2 SVGIG (reference sequence). CDR3 in DNA: TGTGCCTGGAGTATCGGGGCTAGTGGCTACACCTTC. Protein sequence: CAWSIGASGYTF.

The chain links TRBV5-6 to TRBJ2-7; TRBD2 is a possible D gene (6 bases). Trimming cost V 0 bases and J 9 bases, with 13 bases left between them. This CDR3 comprises 13 residues. The germline V gene encodes CDR1 SGHDT and CDR2 YYEEEE. The CDR3 sequence is CASSLVGTESQYF. CDR3 DNA sequence: TGTGCCAGCAGCTTGGTTGGGACTGAGTCGCAGTACTTC.

The chain combines TRBV29-1 with TRBJ2-6; 8 bases match TRBD1. The V segment lost 7 bases and the J segment 0 bases; nucleotides outside the gene matches: 8. The germline gives CDR1 SQVTM, CDR2 ANQGSEA. The CDR3 spans 16 residues. CDR3 nucleotides: TGCAGCGCCTGGACAGGGATGGGCTCTGGGGCCAACGTCCTGACTTTC. It codes for CSAWTGMGSGANVLTF.

J is TRBJ2-1 and V is TRBV13; D might be TRBD1 (6 bases). Germline CDR1 reads PRHDT; CDR2 reads FYEKMQ (reference sequence). With 6 bases removed from V and 2 bases from J, the gap between germline ends came to 11 bases. This CDR3 region has 14 residues. Here the CDR3 reads CASRRTVAYNEQFF. CDR3 DNA sequence: TGTGCCAGCAGAAGGACAGTAGCCTACAATGAGCAGTTCTTC. Based on the CDR3 plus reference TRBV13 and TRBJ2-1, the full variable domain is AAGVIQSPRHLIKEKRETATLKCYPIPRHDTVYWYQQGPGQDPQFLISFYEKMQSDKGSIPDRFSAQQFSDYHSELNMSSLELGDSALYFCASRRTVAYNEQFFGPGTRLTVL.

This clone was seen a single time. The chain links TRBV6-1 to TRBJ2-1, with D possibly being TRBD2 (6 bases). The V and J ends lost 1 base and 2 bases respectively, with 15 bases between them. This CDR3 has 17 amino acids. Germline V gene data show CDR1 as MNHNS and CDR2 as SASEGT. CDR3 sequence reads: CASSEVGGSGAYNEQFF. The CDR3 DNA reads as TGTGCCAGCAGTGAAGTGGGGGGTAGCGGAGCCTACAATGAGCAGTTCTTC.

This chain joins TRBV2 and TRBJ2-7; 8 nucleotides align to TRBD2. Germline CDR1 and CDR2: SNHLY and FYNNEI. The CDR3 is 14 amino acids. V gave up 3 bases and J gave up 3 bases; unmatched junction bases: 4. Here the CDR3 DNA reads TGTGCCAGCAGTGAGGCTAGCGGGCGCTACGAGCAGTACTTC. Protein product: CASSEASGRYEQYF.

The chain employs TRBV2 and TRBJ1-4, with 7 nucleotides matching TRBD1. V trimming: 5 bases; J trimming: 8 bases; junction bases outside the gene matches: 5. Germline V gives CDR1 SNHLY, CDR2 FYNNEI. The CDR3 consists of 13 residues. This chain's CDR3 is CASSFRGWEKLFF. In nucleotides, the CDR3 is TGTGCCAGCAGTTTCAGGGGGTGGGAAAAACTGTTTTTT. Full variable domain (rest looked up from reference TRBV2 and TRBJ1-4): EPEVTQTPSHQVTQMGQEVILRCVPISNHLYFYWYRQILGQKVEFLVSFYNNEISEKSEIFDDQFSVERPDGSNFTLKIRSTKLEDSAMYFCASSFRGWEKLFFGSGTQLSVL.

The chain employs TRBV10-1 and TRBJ2-1; D perhaps matches TRBD1 (8 bases). V was clipped by 8 bases and J by 0 bases, with 14 bases between them. The CDR3 is 15 residues long. CDR1 and CDR2 (germline): WNHNN, SYGVQD (reference sequence). The CDR3: CASGHRGGSYNEQFF. CDR3 nucleotides: TGCGCCAGCGGCCACAGGGGGGGCTCCTACAATGAGCAGTTCTTC.

The chain carries TRBV5-6 and TRBJ2-7; perhaps TRBD2 as D (6 bases). This CDR3 comprises 12 residues. The V and J ends lost 5 bases and 3 bases respectively, with 9 bases between them. The V gene's germline CDR1 is SGHDT and CDR2 YYEEEE. The CDR3 is CASSSTSYEQYF. CDR3 in DNA: TGTGCCAGCAGTTCGACTAGCTACGAGCAGTACTTC.